This entry lists 9 T cell receptor beta chains sequenced from one sample in a study of CD8 T cells in ankylosing spondylitis. One entry per CDR3 protein results from TCRdb running MiXCR on the 5' RACE reads. The data show roughly 150,000 distinct CDR3 sequences, around a tenth seen once. Sample: blood, either unsorted or a sorted T cell fraction (not recorded which). These receptors originate from a female donor with ankylosing spondylitis or in good health (not recorded which).

The chain employs TRBV10-3 and TRBJ1-5; D is possibly TRBD1 (6 bases). This CDR3 is 16 amino acids long. V was pared by 5 bases and J by 3 bases, with 17 bases between. Germline lookup yields CDR1 ENHRY and CDR2 SYGVKD. The CDR3 reads CAISPYRELINQPQHF. The DNA of the CDR3 is TGTGCCATCAGTCCCTACAGGGAACTGATCAATCAGCCCCAGCATTTT.

This clonotype was seen many times. The rearrangement joins TRBV5-6 to TRBJ1-1; D ambiguous. V dropped 6 bases and J dropped 4 bases, with 16 bases sitting between them. CDR1 SGHDT and CDR2 YYEEEE come from the germline V gene. This CDR3 is built from 14 residues. CDR3 nucleotides: TGTGCCAGCACCGTCCTGGAGGTGGGCACTGAAGCTTTCTTT. This sequence encodes CASTVLEVGTEAFF.

This clonotype appeared many times. The chain couples TRBV4-3 to TRBJ2-2; no reliable D call. From germline, CDR1 is LGHNA and CDR2 YSLEER. Trimming took 2 bases from V and 4 from J, leaving 2 bases between them. The CDR3 consists of 12 residues. CDR3 in amino acids: CASSQITGELFF. As DNA, the CDR3 is TGCGCCAGCAGCCAAATCACCGGGGAGCTGTTTTTT.

This sequence joins TRBV7-9 and TRBJ2-1; 8 bases match TRBD1. There are 15 residues in the CDR3. Per the germline V gene, CDR1 is SEHNR and CDR2 is FQNEAQ (reference sequence). V lost 6 bases and J lost 7; bases outside the gene matches: 11. The CDR3 DNA follows: TGTGCCAGCAGAACAGGGGGTGCAGAGGCGAATGAGCAGTTCTTC. Amino acids: CASRTGGAEANEQFF.

This clonotype was seen only a few times. The chain recombines TRBV4-1 with TRBJ1-1; D is unresolved. The CDR3 is 13 amino acids. The germline V and J ends were trimmed by 5 bases and 0 bases, with 7 bases remaining between them. Looked up from germline, CDR1 is MGHRA and CDR2 is YSYEKL. The CDR3 reads CASSKTLNTEAFF. As DNA, the CDR3 is TGCGCCAGCAGCAAGACACTGAACACTGAAGCTTTCTTT.

The chain couples TRBV9 to TRBJ2-7; D gene ambiguous. Germline V gives CDR1 SGDLS, CDR2 YYNGEE. This CDR3 is 11 amino acids long. The germline V and J ends were trimmed by 3 bases and 6 bases, with 7 bases remaining between them. CDR3 amino acids: CASSDNPEQYF. CDR3 sequence (DNA): TGTGCCAGCAGCGACAACCCCGAGCAGTACTTC. Drawing the rest from reference TRBV9 and TRBJ2-7, the complete variable domain is DSGVTQTPKHLITATGQRVTLRCSPRSGDLSVYWYQQSLDQGLQFLIQYYNGEERAKGNILERFSAQQFPDLHSELNLSSLELGDSALYFCASSDNPEQYFGPGTRLTVT.

The rearrangement links TRBV7-9 to TRBJ2-1; no clear D. The CDR3 has 13 amino acids. The germline V and J ends were trimmed by 4 bases and 6 bases, with 10 bases remaining between them. CDR1 is SEHNR and CDR2 is FQNEAQ in the germline V gene (reference sequence). The CDR3 loop reads CASSSIDLNEQFF. CDR3 DNA sequence: TGTGCCAGCAGCTCCATCGACCTCAATGAGCAGTTCTTC. The variable domain in full, completed from reference TRBV7-9 and TRBJ2-1, reads DTGVSQNPRHKITKRGQNVTFRCDPISEHNRLYWYRQTLGQGPEFLTYFQNEAQLEKSRLLSDRFSAERPKGSFSTLEIQRTEQGDSAMYLCASSSIDLNEQFFGPGTRLTVL.

The chain couples TRBV11-2 to TRBJ2-5, with 7 bases aligning to TRBD2. The CDR3 is made up of 17 amino acids. The germline V gene has CDR1 SGHAT and CDR2 FQNNGV. Germline trimming cut 5 bases from V and 7 bases from J; bases unmatched to any gene: 19. The DNA for the CDR3 is TGTGCCAGCAGCCCTTTTTACTCTGGGGTTGGGAGGGGGACCCAGTACTTC. Translation gives CASSPFYSGVGRGTQYF.

The chain has TRBV28 and TRBJ2-5; D might be TRBD1 or TRBD2, each matching 5 bases. The CDR3 is 11 residues long. Germline V gives CDR1 MDHEN, CDR2 SYDVKM. Deletions cut 11 bases from V and 7 bases from J, with 14 bases between. This chain's CDR3 is CAASGDRTQYF. For the CDR3, the DNA is TGTGCCGCGTCCGGGGACCGGACCCAGTACTTC.